The rows below give T cell receptor beta chains drawn from one sample of a study of cytomegalovirus exposure and HLA in healthy donors. Repertoires were generated with immunoSEQ multiplex PCR, while TCRdb's copy carries only in-frame clones and drops some. The sample has some 100,000 clones, 81% seen once; the top ten hold roughly 2.2%. Material: PBMCs. The receptors were gathered from a woman aged 25 to 45 in good health and CMV-seronegative. Each CDR3 is given with its conserved first and last residue. Each record gives: V gene, J gene, CDR3 protein.

V: TRBV11-2; J: TRBJ2-3; CDR3: CASSYSTDTQYF
V: TRBV19; J: TRBJ2-7; CDR3: CASSSGRGYEQYF
V: TRBV7-2; J: .; CDR3: CASSPALPVYEQYF
V: TRBV11-1; J: TRBJ2-7; CDR3: CASSLAGTSVHEQYF
V: TRBV4-1; J: TRBJ2-1; CDR3: CASSQDGRTLPGYNEQFF
V: TRBV19; J: TRBJ1-4; CDR3: CASGTGEGKLFF
V: TRBV5-5; J: TRBJ1-6; CDR3: CASSLEVILGAADNSPLHF
V: TRBV7-6; J: TRBJ2-7; CDR3: CASSLVGDGTSNSEQYF
V: TRBV7-2; J: TRBJ2-1; CDR3: CASSLNPGRGGSDEQFF
V: TRBV6-5; J: TRBJ1-2; CDR3: CASSYIPGGSYGYTF
V: TRBV7-7; J: TRBJ2-5; CDR3: CASSKDGGETQYF
V: TRBV7-3; J: TRBJ2-3; CDR3: CASSFGQPTDTQYF
V: TRBV12-5; J: TRBJ2-3; CDR3: CASGPGVAGVEDTQYF
V: TRBV10-3; J: .; CDR3: CAISDYQGYEQYF
V: TRBV7-9; J: TRBJ1-1; CDR3: CASSEGTGIRNTEAFF
V: TRBV5-4; J: TRBJ1-4; CDR3: CASSGGTGAGGLFF
V: TRBV5-1; J: TRBJ1-4; CDR3: CASSGQGATNEKLFF
V: TRBV12-5; J: TRBJ1-4; CDR3: CASGFLRTRSEKLFF
V: TRBV7-2; J: TRBJ2-2; CDR3: CASSLDSGNTGELFF
V: TRBV6-6; J: TRBJ2-7; CDR3: CASSFTAGSYEQYF
V: TRBV5-1; J: TRBJ2-1; CDR3: CASSIGNEQFF
V: TRBV7-8; J: TRBJ2-1; CDR3: CASSPRTGTSGYNEQFF
V: TRBV4-1; J: TRBJ1-1; CDR3: CASSQDFAEGTNTEAFF
V: TRBV11-2; J: TRBJ2-1; CDR3: CASSLDGGRWNEQFF
V: TRBV29-1; J: TRBJ1-3; CDR3: CSAQPGRGPGNTIYF
V: TRBV7-2; J: TRBJ2-7; CDR3: CASSKYPSSSGYEQYF
V: TRBV5-1; J: TRBJ2-5; CDR3: CASSLPKVTDRGQETQYF
V: TRBV28; J: TRBJ2-7; CDR3: CASPPTQGGEQYF
V: TRBV5-1; J: TRBJ1-2; CDR3: CASSPTGQGQSNGYTF
V: TRBV19; J: TRBJ1-2; CDR3: CASNFPTGPVNGYTF
V: TRBV5-1; J: TRBJ2-6; CDR3: CASSLGSSQSGANVLTF
V: TRBV6-4; J: TRBJ1-2; CDR3: CASSDSQGQTPWNGYTF
V: TRBV7-2; J: TRBJ2-1; CDR3: CASSRDLMSDEQFF
V: TRBV6-1; J: TRBJ2-3; CDR3: CASSEEWGREDTQYF
V: TRBV27; J: TRBJ1-2; CDR3: CASRRSWDNILLYGYTF
V: TRBV4-1; J: TRBJ2-3; CDR3: CASSRYLAGGPRTDTQYF
V: TRBV29-1; J: TRBJ2-4; CDR3: CSVELSAKNIQYF
V: TRBV7-9; J: TRBJ2-7; CDR3: CASSPRVGGSSYEQYF
V: TRBV2; J: TRBJ1-1; CDR3: CASRTGGTTEAFF
V: TRBV6-1; J: TRBJ1-2; CDR3: CAITANYGYTF
V: TRBV5-6; J: TRBJ2-5; CDR3: CASSLEWGSRETQYF
V: TRBV11-3; J: TRBJ2-7; CDR3: CASSGSGTTYEQYF
V: TRBV10-3; J: TRBJ2-7; CDR3: CAITDPSGTSGYEQYF
V: TRBV7-2; J: TRBJ2-2; CDR3: CASRPGTSGSFPGELFF
V: TRBV5-1; J: TRBJ2-7; CDR3: CASKQGTSGSYEQYF
V: TRBV7-2; J: TRBJ1-1; CDR3: CASSWTGNTEAFF